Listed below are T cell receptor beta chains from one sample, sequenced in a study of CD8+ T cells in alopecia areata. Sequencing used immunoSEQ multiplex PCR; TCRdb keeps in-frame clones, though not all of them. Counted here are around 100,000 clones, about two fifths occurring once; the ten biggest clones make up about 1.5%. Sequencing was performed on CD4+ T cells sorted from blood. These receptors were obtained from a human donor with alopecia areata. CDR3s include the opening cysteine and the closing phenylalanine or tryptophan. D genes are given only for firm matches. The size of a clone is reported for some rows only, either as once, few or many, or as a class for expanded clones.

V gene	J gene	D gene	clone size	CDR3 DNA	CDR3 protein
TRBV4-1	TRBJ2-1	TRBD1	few	TGCGCCAGCAGCCGACTAAAAACCGGGACAGGGTATGGGGATGAGCAGTTCTTC	CASSRLKTGTGYGDEQFF
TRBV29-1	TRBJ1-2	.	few	TGCAGCGTTGGCGGCGGCCTCCAAGGCAGTAGAGGCTACACCTTC	CSVGGGLQGSRGYTF
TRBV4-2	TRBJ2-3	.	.	TGTGCCAGCAGCCAGGCCTTTATGGGCACAGATACGCAGTATTTT	CASSQAFMGTDTQYF
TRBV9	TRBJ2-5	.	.	TGTGCCAGCAGCGTTGAGGGGCAACAAGAGACCCAGTACTTC	CASSVEGQQETQYF
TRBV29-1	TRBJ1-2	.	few	TGCAGCGTTGAAGATAAAGAGGTTGCGGGCTACACCTTC	CSVEDKEVAGYTF
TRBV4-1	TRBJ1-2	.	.	TGCGCCAGCAGCCAAGTGGATTGGGGTCGCGGCTACACCTTC	CASSQVDWGRGYTF
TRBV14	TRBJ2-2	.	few	TGTGCCAGCAGCCTACACAGGGAAGTCACCGGGGAGCTGTTTTTT	CASSLHREVTGELFF
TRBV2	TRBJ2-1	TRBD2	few	TGTGCCAGCAAGAAGCGTCTAGCGGAGTACAATGAGCAGTTCTTC	CASKKRLAEYNEQFF
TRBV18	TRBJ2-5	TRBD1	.	TGTGCCAGCTCACCACAGAAAAATGACAGGGAAGAGACCCAGTACTTC	CASSPQKNDREETQYF
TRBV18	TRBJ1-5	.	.	TGTGCCAGCTCACCACCGGGAGGGAATCAGCCCCAGCATTTT	CASSPPGGNQPQHF
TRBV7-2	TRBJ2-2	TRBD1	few	TGTGCCAGCAGCCTGGGACAGACCGGGGAGCTGTTTTTT	CASSLGQTGELFF
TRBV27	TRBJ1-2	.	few	TGTGCCAGCAGTTTATATGGGGAAACTAACTATGGCTACACCTTC	CASSLYGETNYGYTF
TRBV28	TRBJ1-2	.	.	TGTGCCAGCAGTTCAGAGGGTTATGGCTACACCTTC	CASSSEGYGYTF
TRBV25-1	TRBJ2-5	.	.	TGTGCCAGCAGTGTTGAGGGAGTGGGGGAGACCCAGTACTTC	CASSVEGVGETQYF
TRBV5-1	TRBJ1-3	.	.	TGCGCCAGCAGCTTGGCGGATCCGCGATCTGGAAACACCATATATTTT	CASSLADPRSGNTIYF
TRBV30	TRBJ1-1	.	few	TGTGCCTGGAGTCCAAATGGACAGAATGAAGCTTTCTTT	CAWSPNGQNEAFF
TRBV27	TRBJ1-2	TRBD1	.	TGTGCCAGCAGCCCAACAGGGGGCAAGCTCTACACCTTC	CASSPTGGKLYTF
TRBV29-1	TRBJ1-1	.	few	TGCAGCGTTGACAGGCTCTACACTGAAGCTTTCTTT	CSVDRLYTEAFF
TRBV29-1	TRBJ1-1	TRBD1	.	TGCAGCGCCCCGATGCCAGACAGGGTAATATCCACTGAAGCTTTCTTT	CSAPMPDRVISTEAFF
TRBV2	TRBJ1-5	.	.	TGTGCCAGCACATGGGCTCAAGCCAATCAGCCCCAGCATTTT	CASTWAQANQPQHF
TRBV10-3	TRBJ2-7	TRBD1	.	TGTGCCATCAGTGAGGTGCAGGGGGCCTACGAGCAGTACTTC	CAISEVQGAYEQYF
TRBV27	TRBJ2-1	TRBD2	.	TGTGCCAGTCGCGGGAGGGGGGATGAGCAGTTCTTC	CASRGRGDEQFF
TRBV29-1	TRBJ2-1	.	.	TGCAGCGGTGGACGTGGGGGCCTCGAGCAGTTCTTC	CSGGRGGLEQFF
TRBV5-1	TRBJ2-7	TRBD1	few	TGCGCCAGCAGCCCCCGGGACAGTTACTACGAGCAGTACTTC	CASSPRDSYYEQYF
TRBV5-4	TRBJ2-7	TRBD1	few	TGTGCCAGCAGCTCCGGACAGGGTGCCTACGAGCAGTACTTC	CASSSGQGAYEQYF
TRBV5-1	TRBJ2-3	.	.	TGCGCCAGCACCTCCTCAGATACGCAGTATTTT	CASTSSDTQYF
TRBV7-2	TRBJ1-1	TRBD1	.	TGTGCCAGCAGCATGGATGGGACAGTGAACACTGAAGCTTTCTTT	CASSMDGTVNTEAFF
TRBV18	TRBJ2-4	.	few	TGTGCCAGCTCAGAATCGAGGGGCGACGCCAAAAACATTCAGTACTTC	CASSESRGDAKNIQYF
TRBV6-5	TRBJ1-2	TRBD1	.	TGTGCCAGCAGTTACTCGAGTACAGGGGACTCCTATGGCTACACCTTC	CASSYSSTGDSYGYTF
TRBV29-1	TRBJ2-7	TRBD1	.	TGCAGCGTTGAAGCGGTAAAGGGGGCTTACGAGCAGTACTTC	CSVEAVKGAYEQYF
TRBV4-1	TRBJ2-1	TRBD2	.	TGCGCCAGCAGCCAAGGACTAGCGGGAACATACAATGAGCAGTTCTTC	CASSQGLAGTYNEQFF
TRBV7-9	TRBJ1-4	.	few	TGTGCCAGCAGCTTAGGGGGTCGAAATGAAAAACTGTTTTTT	CASSLGGRNEKLFF
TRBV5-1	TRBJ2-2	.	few	TGCGCCAGCAGCTTTAGAGAATCGAACACCGGGGAGCTGTTTTTT	CASSFRESNTGELFF
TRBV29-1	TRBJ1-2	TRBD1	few	TGCAGCGGTAGCAGGGGGTTAGGAGATGGCTACACCTTC	CSGSRGLGDGYTF
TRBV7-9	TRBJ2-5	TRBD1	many	TGTGCCAGCAGCTCGGGACAGGGGATAGAGACCCAGTACTTC	CASSSGQGIETQYF
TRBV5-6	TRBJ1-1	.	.	TGTGCCAGCAGCTTACGTCTCGCCCGACAGAGCGGTTTCTTT	CASSLRLARQSGFF
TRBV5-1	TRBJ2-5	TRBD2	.	TGCGCCAGCAGCTTGCTTCCCGCGGGAGGGAGCTACCAAGAGACCCAGTACTTC	CASSLLPAGGSYQETQYF
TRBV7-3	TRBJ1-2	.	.	TGTGCCAGCAGCTTAGGGTTCCTCTCAGGTGGCTACACCTTC	CASSLGFLSGGYTF
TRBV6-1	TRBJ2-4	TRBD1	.	TGTGCCAGCAGTGGGAGGACAGGGGCTTTTCTAGCCAAAAACATTCAGTACTTC	CASSGRTGAFLAKNIQYF
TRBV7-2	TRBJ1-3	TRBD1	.	TGTGCCAGCAGCGTAGACAGGGCCTCTGGAAACACCATATATTTT	CASSVDRASGNTIYF
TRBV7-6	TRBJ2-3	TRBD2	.	TGTGCCAGCAGCTTAGGCGGGGGGGCAAGCACAGATACGCAGTATTTT	CASSLGGGASTDTQYF
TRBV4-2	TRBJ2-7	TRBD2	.	TGTGCCAGCAGCCGGAGGACTAGCGGGAGCTACGAGCAGTACTTC	CASSRRTSGSYEQYF
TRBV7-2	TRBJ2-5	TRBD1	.	TGTGCCAGCAGCTTTCGACAGGGGTTAGAGACCCAGTACTTC	CASSFRQGLETQYF
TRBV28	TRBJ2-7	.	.	TGTGCCAGCAGTTTCGTGGGGGCGACCTACGAGCAGTACTTC	CASSFVGATYEQYF
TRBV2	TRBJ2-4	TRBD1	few	TGTGCCAGCAGGAAGACAGGGAGAGACATTCAGTACTTC	CASRKTGRDIQYF
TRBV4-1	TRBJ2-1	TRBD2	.	TGCGCCAGCAGCCAAAATTCCGGGACTAGCGGGAGAAGTGAGCAGTTCTTC	CASSQNSGTSGRSEQFF
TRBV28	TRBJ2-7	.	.	TGTGCCAGCACCCCTTTGGCAGAGGGGCCCATATACGAGCAGTACTTC	CASTPLAEGPIYEQYF
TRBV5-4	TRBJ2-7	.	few	TGTGCCAGCAGCCGAAGAATCGACAGAACCTACGAGCAGTACTTC	CASSRRIDRTYEQYF
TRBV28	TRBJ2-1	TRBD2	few	TGTGCCAGCAGTCCCGGGACTAGCGGGGATGAGCAGTTCTTC	CASSPGTSGDEQFF
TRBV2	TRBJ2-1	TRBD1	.	TGTGCCAGCAGTAAGGACAGGGTTCCCGATGAGCAGTTCTTC	CASSKDRVPDEQFF
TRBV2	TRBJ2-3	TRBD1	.	TGTGCCAGCAGGGAGGACAGGGGAACAGATACGCAGTATTTT	CASREDRGTDTQYF
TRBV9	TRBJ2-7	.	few	TGTGCCAGCAGCGTATACGCGGGGAGCTCCTACGAGCAGTACTTC	CASSVYAGSSYEQYF